Each of the 28 T cell receptor beta chains below was sequenced from the same sample in a study of blood T cell repertoires in COVID-19. Repertoires were generated with immunoSEQ multiplex PCR, while TCRdb's copy carries only in-frame clones and drops some. The repertoire holds about 250,000 clones, with over 75% as singletons. Sequencing was carried out using PBMCs or T cells enriched from blood (not recorded which). The receptors stem from a woman aged 40-49 years who had been exposed to COVID-19.

The rearrangement links TRBV27 to TRBJ1-1; TRBD1 is a possible D gene (6 bases). CDR1 is MNHEY, CDR2 SMNVEV, per germline (reference sequence). V lost 6 bases to trimming and J lost 3 bases, with 11 bases between them. CDR3 size: 13 residues. The CDR3 DNA reads as TGTGCCAGCAGGTGGGGGCACTACACTGAAGCTTTCTTT. Translation: CASRWGHYTEAFF.

V gene TRBV5-4 combines with J gene TRBJ2-7; 11 bases agree with TRBD1. The CDR3 is 13 amino acids. The germline V gene encodes CDR1 SGHNT and CDR2 YYREEE (reference sequence). Unmatched junction bases numbered 1, after V lost 4 bases and J lost 4 bases. DNA of the CDR3: TGTGCCAGCAGCAGGGACAGGGGGTACGAGCAGTACTTC. The encoded protein is CASSRDRGYEQYF.

The rearrangement joins TRBV4-3 to TRBJ1-1, with D maybe TRBD1 (6 bases). CDR3 length: 14 amino acids. Deletions cut 3 bases from V and 5 bases from J, with 13 bases between. Germline-derived CDR1 and CDR2 are LGHNA and YSLEER. For the CDR3, the DNA is TGCGCCAGCAGCCAGTGGGGGCTTCGAACTGAAGCTTTCTTT. Its translation: CASSQWGLRTEAFF.

The gene calls are TRBV29-1 and TRBJ1-6; 7 bases agree with TRBD1. After removal of 4 bases from V and 8 bases from J, the junction contained 5 bases not matched to a gene. CDR1 is SQVTM, CDR2 ANQGSEA, per germline. The CDR3 length is 13 residues. As DNA, the CDR3 is TGCAGCGTTGGAGACAGGGCGGATTCACCCCTCCACTTT. This sequence encodes CSVGDRADSPLHF.

The chain carries TRBV2 and TRBJ1-1, with a possible D match to TRBD1 (5 bases). CDR1 is SNHLY and CDR2 is FYNNEI in the germline V gene. Deletions cut 6 bases from V and 1 base from J, with 15 bases between. This CDR3 spans 15 amino acids. The CDR3 here is CASRDQGVGNTEAFF. Here the CDR3 DNA reads TGTGCCAGCAGAGACCAGGGTGTAGGGAACACTGAAGCTTTCTTT.

This chain uses TRBV24-1 with TRBJ1-1, with TRBD1 identical over 8 bases. The CDR3 length is 16 residues. The germline gives CDR1 KGHDR, CDR2 SFDVKD. V was pared by 4 bases and J by 4 bases, with 10 bases of the junction left unmatched. CDR3 in amino acids: CATSDATGGGSTEAFF. DNA of the CDR3: TGTGCCACCAGTGACGCTACAGGGGGGGGGAGCACTGAAGCTTTCTTT.

J is TRBJ1-2 and V is TRBV6-1; D might be TRBD1 (5 bases). This CDR3 is 17 amino acids long. Per germline, CDR1 MNHNS and CDR2 SASEGT. The V end was cut by 2 bases, the J end by 4 bases, with 20 bases between. CDR3 protein: CASSEYAGSARGYGYTF. The CDR3 DNA follows: TGTGCCAGCAGTGAATACGCGGGGAGCGCGAGGGGCTATGGCTACACCTTC.

The gene calls are TRBV7-2 and TRBJ1-3, with D tentatively TRBD1 (5 bases). The V gene's germline CDR1 is SGHTA and CDR2 FQGNSA. Trimming took 5 bases from V and 0 from J, leaving 11 bases between them. The CDR3 is 15 amino acids. The CDR3 protein is CASSPAGISGNTIYF. The DNA for the CDR3 is TGTGCCAGCAGCCCAGCAGGGATCTCTGGAAACACCATATATTTT.

The chain carries TRBV25-1 and TRBJ2-3, with D perhaps TRBD1 (5 bases). Trimming stripped 4 bases from V and 2 bases from J, with 10 bases between. Germline lookup yields CDR1 MGHDK and CDR2 SYGVNS. This CDR3 has 14 residues. CDR3 in DNA: TGTGCCAGCAGTGTGACAGAGGTCACAGATACGCAGTATTTT. Translated: CASSVTEVTDTQYF.

V and J are TRBV5-4 and TRBJ1-1; the D gene is possibly TRBD1 (6 bases). Per the germline V gene, CDR1 is SGHNT and CDR2 is YYREEE (reference sequence). With 2 bases removed from V and 5 bases from J, the gap between germline ends came to 19 bases. The CDR3 contains 16 residues. The CDR3 DNA sequence: TGTGCCAGCAGCTTAGACGGACAGTTTGGGGGAACTGAAGCTTTCTTT. Translation gives CASSLDGQFGGTEAFF.

This chain connects TRBV4-3 to TRBJ2-7; 12 positions agree with TRBD2. V lost 8 bases and J lost 6; bases outside the gene matches: 5. CDR3 length: 13 amino acids. Per germline, CDR1 LGHNA and CDR2 YSLEER. CDR3: CASPLAGGIEQYV. As DNA, the CDR3 is TGCGCCAGCCCACTAGCGGGAGGAATCGAGCAGTACGTC.

The J gene is TRBJ2-5, the V gene TRBV19; 12 bases fit TRBD2. The V gene end was trimmed by 10 bases and the J gene end by 4 bases; junction bases not matched to a gene: 10. Germline V gene lookup returns CDR1 LNHDA and CDR2 SQIVND (reference sequence). The CDR3 has 15 residues. The CDR3 reads CATSVLAGGRETQYF. The CDR3 bases are TGTGCCACCAGTGTACTAGCGGGGGGTCGAGAGACCCAGTACTTC.

In nucleotides, the CDR3 is TGTGCCAGCAGCTTAGGATGGCAGGACACTGAAGCTTTCTTT. It codes for CASSLGWQDTEAFF. This chain links TRBV7-9 with TRBJ1-1; no clear D gene. Between the trimmed V and J ends, which lost 1 base and 3 bases, there was a span of 9 bases. CDR1 and CDR2 from the germline V gene are SEHNR and FQNEAQ (reference sequence). The CDR3 extends over 14 amino acids. The variable domain in full, with the rest retrieved from reference TRBV7-9 and TRBJ1-1, is DTGVSQNPRHKITKRGQNVTFRCDPISEHNRLYWYRQTLGQGPEFLTYFQNEAQLEKSRLLSDRFSAERPKGSFSTLEIQRTEQGDSAMYLCASSLGWQDTEAFFGQGTRLTVV.

CDR3 protein: CASSREELYRGRYNSPLHF. CDR3 sequence (DNA): TGTGCCAGCAGCCGTGAAGAACTTTACAGGGGGAGGTATAATTCACCCCTCCACTTT. The gene calls are TRBV5-5 and TRBJ1-6; 8 nucleotides line up with TRBD1. Germline V lookup: CDR1 SGHKS, CDR2 YYEKEE (reference sequence). The V segment lost 4 bases and the J segment 4 bases; nucleotides outside the gene matches: 16. The length of the CDR3 is 19 residues.

The gene calls are TRBV15 and TRBJ1-4, with a possible D match to TRBD1 (5 bases). V lost 0 bases and J 4 bases, leaving 9 bases between the germline ends. Germline V gene data show CDR1 as LNHNV and CDR2 as YYDKDF (reference sequence). The length of the CDR3 is 15 residues. In nucleotides, the CDR3 is TGTGCCACCAGCAGAGAGACAGCTCGTAATGAAAAACTGTTTTTT. It codes for CATSRETARNEKLFF.

The chain's CDR3 is CASSGGADTQYF. The CDR3 DNA reads as TGTGCCAGCAGTGGCGGAGCAGATACGCAGTATTTT. This rearrangement joins TRBV28 to TRBJ2-3; D gene ambiguous. Germline CDR1 MDHEN, CDR2 SYDVKM. This CDR3 has 12 residues. The ends were cut back, 5 bases at V and 4 bases at J, with 7 bases in the middle.

The CDR3 is CASSLSDTQYF. CDR3 nucleotide sequence: TGTGCCAGCAGCCTATCAGATACGCAGTATTTT. The chain recombines TRBV3-1 (or the pseudogene TRBV3-2) with TRBJ2-3; no firm D call. Per the germline V gene, CDR1 is LGHDT and CDR2 is YNNKEL (reference sequence). The CDR3 runs to 11 residues. V lost 4 bases, J lost 4 bases, and 3 bases lay in between.

The genes are TRBV6-5 and TRBJ2-3; TRBD2 matches 10 bases. This CDR3 contains 15 residues. The V and J ends lost 4 bases and 4 bases, in that order; junction bases with no gene match: 5. Germline CDR1 reads MNHEY; CDR2 reads SVGAGI. CDR3 DNA: TGTGCCAGCAGTTTTAGCGGGAGGCTATCAGATACGCAGTATTTT. Its translation is CASSFSGRLSDTQYF.

This clone has just one count. This chain joins TRBV7-8 and TRBJ2-7; possibly TRBD1 for D (5 bases). V lost 3 bases and J lost 3, with 15 bases in between. The CDR3 sequence is 15 residues long. Germline loops: CDR1 SGHVS, CDR2 FQNEAQ. CDR3 residues: CASSFQGVGDYEQYV. The CDR3 DNA sequence: TGTGCCAGCAGCTTCCAAGGGGTAGGGGACTACGAGCAGTACGTC.

The chain uses TRBV7-3 and TRBJ2-2; no definite D call. This CDR3 has 16 residues. V lost 3 bases, J lost 3 bases, and 14 bases lay in between. Germline CDR1 and CDR2: SGHTA and FQGTGA. The CDR3 loop is CASSFSGSQDTGELFF. In DNA, the CDR3 is TGTGCCAGCAGCTTCTCAGGATCCCAGGACACCGGGGAGCTGTTTTTT. Using reference TRBV7-3 and TRBJ2-2 for the parts outside the CDR3, the full variable domain is GAGVSQTPSNKVTEKGKYVELRCDPISGHTALYWYRQSLGQGPEFLIYFQGTGAADDSGLPNDRFFAVRPEGSVSTLKIQRTERGDSAVYLCASSFSGSQDTGELFFGEGSRLTVL.

The chain has TRBV4-1 and TRBJ1-3, with D possibly matching TRBD1 (6 bases). This CDR3 has 17 amino acids. Deletions cut 0 bases from V and 0 bases from J, with 12 bases between. Germline assignment: CDR1 MGHRA and CDR2 YSYEKL. The CDR3 sequence: CASSQEQGVSSGNTIYF. Here the CDR3 DNA reads TGCGCCAGCAGCCAAGAACAGGGAGTCAGCTCTGGAAACACCATATATTTT.

The chain is built from TRBV7-9 and TRBJ2-7; the match to TRBD1 covers 9 bases. There are 13 residues in the CDR3. CDR1 and CDR2 (germline): SEHNR, FQNEAQ (reference sequence). J was trimmed by 3 bases and V by 5 bases; bases with no gene match: 2. CDR3 bases: TGTGCCAGCAGCGACAGGGGGGACTACGAGCAGTACGTC. As protein: CASSDRGDYEQYV.

The V gene is TRBV15, the J gene TRBJ2-7, with 8 bases matching TRBD2. CDR1 and CDR2 (germline): LNHNV, YYDKDF (reference sequence). This CDR3 is built from 14 residues. After removal of 2 bases from V and 6 bases from J, the junction contained 6 bases not matched to a gene. This CDR3 reads CATSRSAGAPEQYV. CDR3 in DNA: TGTGCCACCAGCAGATCAGCGGGAGCCCCCGAGCAGTACGTC.

The chain links TRBV7-2 to TRBJ1-2; 10 nucleotides match TRBD1. The trim removed 5 bases at V and 6 bases at J, leaving 6 bases unmatched. This CDR3 is built from 14 residues. Germline V gene data show CDR1 as SGHTA and CDR2 as FQGNSA. The CDR3 is CASSVGTGVDGYTF. Written as DNA, the CDR3 is TGTGCCAGCAGCGTCGGGACAGGGGTTGATGGCTACACCTTC.

This chain uses TRBV14 with TRBJ1-2; 8 nucleotides line up with TRBD1. V was clipped by 1 base and J by 4 bases; unmatched bases: 14. Germline V gene sequence: CDR1 SGHDN, CDR2 FVKESK. CDR3 length: 18 residues. CDR3 amino acids: CASSQVYRGATGAYGYTF. Here the CDR3 DNA reads TGTGCCAGCAGCCAAGTTTACAGGGGGGCCACTGGCGCCTATGGCTACACCTTC.

The chain couples TRBV15 to TRBJ1-5; tentative D call: TRBD1 (5 bases). Germline assignment: CDR1 LNHNV and CDR2 YYDKDF (reference sequence). CDR3 size: 14 residues. V was shortened by 5 bases and J by 4 bases, with 12 bases between the two germline ends. The CDR3 loop reads CATSRGGFNQPQHF. DNA for the CDR3: TGTGCCACCAGCCGGGGGGGGTTTAATCAGCCCCAGCATTTT.

This chain uses TRBV11-2 with TRBJ1-2; 9 nucleotides align to TRBD1. V lost 3 bases, J lost 7 bases, and 12 bases stayed unmatched. CDR3 length: 16 residues. The V gene's germline CDR1 is SGHAT and CDR2 FQNNGV. The CDR3 DNA reads as TGTGCCAGCAGCTTTATGAGGGGACAGGGCGCGGTTGGCTACACCTTC. As protein: CASSFMRGQGAVGYTF.

The rearrangement uses TRBV4-2 and TRBJ2-3, with D perhaps matching TRBD2 (7 bases). There are 15 residues in the CDR3. CDR1 LGHNA and CDR2 YNFKEQ come from the germline V gene. With 0 bases removed from V and 3 bases from J, the gap between germline ends came to 10 bases. CDR3 loop: CASSQEGGQTDTQYF. As DNA, the CDR3 is TGTGCCAGCAGCCAAGAGGGGGGGCAAACAGATACGCAGTATTTT.